This T cell receptor beta chain was identified in a study of blood T cell repertoires in COVID-19. Adults between about 18 and 89 years of age took part from 24 US areas. As handled by the study authors: It was from reference gene primer amplification that nucleated cell counts were estimated. The assay was immunoSEQ multiplex PCR, and TCRdb's table has in-frame clones only and misses some. The V and J calls and clone size were taken over from that table, and D and trimming were inferred from the DNA. The sample holds 150,000 to 200,000 clones, about 85% seen once. This receptor was taken from a middle-aged man who had recovered from COVID-19. Sequencing input: PBMCs or T cells enriched from blood (not recorded which).

The CDR3 nucleotides read TGTGCCAGCACCTCTTTTGGGGGCATTAGCAATCAGCCCCAGCATTTT. It specifies CASTSFGGISNQPQHF. V usage is TRBV28 and J usage is TRBJ1-5; TRBD1 might be the D (6 bases). Looked up from germline, CDR1 is MDHEN and CDR2 is SYDVKM. The CDR3 has 16 amino acids. V gave up 7 bases and J gave up 0 bases, with 16 bases separating them.